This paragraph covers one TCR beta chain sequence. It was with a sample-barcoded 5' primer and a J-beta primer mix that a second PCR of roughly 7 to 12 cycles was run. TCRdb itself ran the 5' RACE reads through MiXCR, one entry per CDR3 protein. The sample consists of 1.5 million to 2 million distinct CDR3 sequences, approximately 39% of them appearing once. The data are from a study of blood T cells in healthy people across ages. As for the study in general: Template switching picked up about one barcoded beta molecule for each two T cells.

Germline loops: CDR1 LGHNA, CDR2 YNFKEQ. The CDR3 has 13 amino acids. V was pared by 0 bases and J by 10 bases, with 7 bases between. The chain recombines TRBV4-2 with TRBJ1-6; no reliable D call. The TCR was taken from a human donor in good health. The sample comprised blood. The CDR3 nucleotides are TGTGCCAGCAGCCAAGATACTGGATCACCCCTCCACTTT. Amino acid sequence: CASSQDTGSPLHF.